These T cell receptor beta chains were read from a single sample in a study of T cell responses to AZD1222 COVID-19 vaccine. TCRdb's table, derived via immunoSEQ multiplex PCR, lists solely in-frame clones and lacks some. The sample carries 70,000 to 85,000 clones, nearly 85% recorded once. The source was peripheral blood, collected on day 0 of AZD1222 vaccination. These receptors were taken from an adult in good health. Each CDR3 is given with its conserved first and last residue. Fields, in order: CDR3 length, clone size, V gene, J gene, D gene, CDR3 protein, CDR3 DNA. A D gene is named only where the DNA matches it firmly. Clone size is stated in some rows and not others, as once, few, many or a class when expanded.

13	.	TRBV6-5	TRBJ1-2	.	CASSSWQAPGYTF	TGTGCCAGCAGTTCCTGGCAGGCTCCTGGCTACACCTTC
14	.	TRBV6-6	TRBJ2-3	.	CASSRFSSTDTQYF	TGTGCCAGCAGTCGTTTCTCAAGCACAGATACGCAGTATTTT
13	.	TRBV28	TRBJ2-3	.	CASNDARTDTQYF	TGTGCCAGCAATGACGCTAGGACAGATACGCAGTATTTT
19	.	TRBV9	TRBJ2-6	TRBD1	CASSSQTGPMQSGANVLTF	TGTGCCAGCAGCTCCCAGACAGGGCCCATGCAGTCTGGGGCCAACGTCCTGACTTTC
15	.	TRBV15	TRBJ1-5	.	CATSRDQGVNQPQHF	TGTGCCACCAGCAGAGATCAGGGCGTAAACCAGCCCCAGCATTTT
14	few	TRBV15	TRBJ2-7	.	CATSRAAETYEQYF	TGTGCCACCAGCAGAGCTGCGGAGACCTACGAGCAGTACTTC
14	.	TRBV11-2	TRBJ2-1	TRBD1	CASSFGTAENEQFF	TGTGCCAGCAGCTTCGGGACAGCGGAAAATGAGCAGTTCTTC
14	.	TRBV5-4	TRBJ1-6	.	CASSSPGGSSPLHF	TGTGCCAGCAGCTCCCCTGGGGGCAGTTCACCCCTCCACTTT
16	once	TRBV7-9	TRBJ2-6	TRBD1	CASSLETGAGANVLTF	TGTGCCAGCAGCTTAGAAACAGGGGCTGGGGCCAACGTCCTGACTTTC
14	.	TRBV4-3	TRBJ2-7	TRBD1	CASSQGTGPYEQYF	TGCGCCAGCAGCCAGGGGACAGGGCCTTACGAGCAGTACTTC
15	few	TRBV6-5	TRBJ1-2	.	CASSYSRTRNYGYTF	TGTGCCAGCAGTTACTCGCGGACGCGAAACTATGGCTACACCTTC
13	.	TRBV7-6	TRBJ1-3	.	CASSLAGEVTIYF	TGTGCCAGCAGCTTAGCGGGGGAGGTCACCATATATTTT
15	few	TRBV7-2	TRBJ1-6	TRBD1	CASTFDDRETSPLHF	TGTGCCAGCACCTTCGACGACAGGGAGACGTCACCCCTCCACTTT
14	.	TRBV4-3	TRBJ2-1	TRBD2	CASRLAGGPNEQFF	TGCGCCAGCAGACTAGCGGGGGGGCCCAATGAGCAGTTCTTC
17	.	TRBV9	TRBJ1-1	.	CASSPGRGRGVNTEAFF	TGTGCCAGCAGCCCCGGGAGAGGTCGGGGCGTGAACACTGAAGCTTTCTTT
18	.	TRBV9	TRBJ2-3	TRBD2	CASSALLSGGAKTDTQYF	TGTGCCAGCAGCGCCCTCCTGAGCGGGGGGGCTAAAACAGATACGCAGTATTTT
14	.	TRBV3-1/TRBV3-2	TRBJ1-2	.	CASSQDRPNYGYTF	TGTGCCAGCAGCCAAGACAGGCCTAACTATGGCTACACCTTC
15	.	TRBV11-2	TRBJ2-3	TRBD2	CASSVLAGGTDTQYF	TGTGCCAGCAGCGTGTTAGCGGGGGGCACAGATACGCAGTATTTT
16	.	TRBV7-8	TRBJ1-5	.	CASSPDDRNSNQPQHF	TGTGCCAGCAGCCCAGACGACAGGAATAGCAATCAGCCCCAGCATTTT
13	.	TRBV2	TRBJ2-7	TRBD1	CASSGQGYYEQYF	TGTGCCAGCAGTGGACAGGGATACTACGAGCAGTACTTC
12	once	TRBV6-2/TRBV6-3	TRBJ2-5	.	CASSYSAETQYF	TGTGCCAGCAGTTACTCCGCAGAGACCCAGTACTTC
14	.	TRBV18	TRBJ1-1	.	CASSPEGVGTEAFF	TGTGCCAGCTCACCAGAGGGGGTGGGCACTGAAGCTTTCTTT
16	.	TRBV7-9	TRBJ2-3	TRBD1	CASSLGDRGSTDTQYF	TGTGCCAGCAGCTTAGGAGACAGGGGAAGCACAGATACGCAGTATTTT
15	.	TRBV11-2	TRBJ2-3	.	CASSLDHGSTDTQYF	TGTGCCAGCAGCTTAGATCACGGGAGCACAGATACGCAGTATTTT
14	once	TRBV5-1	TRBJ2-7	.	CASSYRTGPYEQYF	TGCGCCAGCAGCTATAGAACTGGGCCCTACGAGCAGTACTTC
15	.	TRBV6-1	TRBJ2-1	TRBD2	CASSDVSGGKNEQFF	TGTGCCAGCAGTGATGTTAGCGGGGGCAAGAATGAGCAGTTCTTC